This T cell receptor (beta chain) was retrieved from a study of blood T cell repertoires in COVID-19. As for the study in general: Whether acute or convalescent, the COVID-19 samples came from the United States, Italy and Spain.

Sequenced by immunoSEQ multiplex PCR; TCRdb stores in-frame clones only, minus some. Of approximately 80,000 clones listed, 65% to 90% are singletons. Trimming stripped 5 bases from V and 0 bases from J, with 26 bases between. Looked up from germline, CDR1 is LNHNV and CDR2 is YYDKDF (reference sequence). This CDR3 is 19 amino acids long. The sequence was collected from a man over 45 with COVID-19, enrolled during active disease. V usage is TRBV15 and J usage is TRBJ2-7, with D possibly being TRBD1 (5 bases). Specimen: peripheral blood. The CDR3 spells CATSSKGGWGGHSSYEQYF. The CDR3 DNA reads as TGTGCCACCAGCTCAAAGGGTGGATGGGGCGGTCACAGCTCCTACGAGCAGTACTTC.